The T cell receptor beta chain under discussion was sequenced for a study of T cell responses to AZD1222 COVID-19 vaccine. Overall study results and limits: Donors skewed white British and female; clonal diversity was possibly underestimated. At 160-218 and 743-854, vaccine-associated CD4 TCRs were dominant, and they spanned spike. Spike-specific TCR breadth and depth were elevated following two AZD1222 doses.

TCRdb keeps only in-frame clones here, not all; method: immunoSEQ multiplex PCR. The sample consists of about 61,000 clones, approximately 90% of them appearing once. In regard to this clone: Its cognate antigen is unknown.

Trimming stripped 4 bases from V and 4 bases from J, with 18 bases between. Germline CDR1 and CDR2: SGHRS and YFSETQ. The CDR3 covers 15 residues. This chain uses TRBV5-1 with TRBJ2-7; D is perhaps TRBD1 (6 bases). The sample was peripheral blood, taken on day 0 of AZD1222 vaccination. The clonotype comes from an adult in good health. This chain's CDR3 is CASSPQPDSPYEQYF. As DNA, the CDR3 is TGCGCCAGCAGCCCCCAACCGGACAGCCCTTACGAGCAGTACTTC. Combining the CDR3 with reference TRBV5-1 and TRBJ2-7 gives the whole variable domain KAGVTQTPRYLIKTRGQQVTLSCSPISGHRSVSWYQQTPGQGLQFLFEYFSETQRNKGNFPGRFSGRQFSNSRSEMNVSTLELGDSALYLCASSPQPDSPYEQYFGPGTRLTVT.